This TCR beta chain was identified in a study of blood T cell repertoires in COVID-19. Study background: There were acute and convalescent COVID-19 samples, and they came from the United States, Italy and Spain. The analysed material was cDNA or gDNA that came from T cells, B-cell-depleted T cells, or PBMCs.

Per the original methods: Reference gene primer amplification gave estimated nucleated cell counts. Libraries were prepared by immunoSEQ multiplex PCR; TCRdb keeps only in-frame clonotypes and omits some of them. Clone size and the V and J calls come from that table; the DNA yielded D and trimming. The sample has approximately 210,000 clones, approximately 81% seen once. J gave up 4 bases and V 5 bases, and 7 bases lay outside the gene matches. Germline V gene sequence: CDR1 SGHTA, CDR2 FQGTGA. This CDR3 comprises 14 residues. This receptor was taken from a man aged 30 to 45 with active or convalescent COVID-19. The sequenced sample consisted of peripheral blood. The rearrangement links TRBV7-3 to TRBJ2-5; TRBD2 aligns across 7 bases. In nucleotides, the CDR3 is TGTGCCAGCAGCCCGTCGGGAGGACTAGAGACCCAGTACTTC. It is translated as CASSPSGGLETQYF.